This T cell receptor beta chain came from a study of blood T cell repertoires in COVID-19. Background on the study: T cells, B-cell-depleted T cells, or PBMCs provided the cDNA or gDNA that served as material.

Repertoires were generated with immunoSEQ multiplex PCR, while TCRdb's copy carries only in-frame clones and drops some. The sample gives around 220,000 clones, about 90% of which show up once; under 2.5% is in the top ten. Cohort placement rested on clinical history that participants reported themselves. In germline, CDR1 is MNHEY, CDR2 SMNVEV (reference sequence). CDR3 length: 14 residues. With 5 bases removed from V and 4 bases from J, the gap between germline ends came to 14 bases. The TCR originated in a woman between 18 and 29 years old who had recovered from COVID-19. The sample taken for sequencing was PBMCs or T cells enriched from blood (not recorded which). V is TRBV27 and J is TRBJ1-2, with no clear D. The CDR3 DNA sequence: TGTGCCAGCAGTAGTCCTCAGAGGAGCTATGGCTACACCTTC. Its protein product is CASSSPQRSYGYTF.